This TCR beta chain appears in the sequencing data of a study of blood T cell repertoires in COVID-19 (TCRdb year 2020). Turning to the overall study: The collaborator samples originated in the United States, Italy and Spain and spanned the acute and convalescent phases of COVID-19. The sample metadata nearly always contained a de-identified subject ID, COVID-19 status, age in years and sex. The prospective study material was composed of cDNA or gDNA derived from T cells, B-cell-depleted T cells, or PBMCs. The repertoires were released in a freely available public database meant as a resource for research on the immune response to SARS-CoV-2. Samples were obtained from the ongoing ImmuneRACE study (first 160 participants) and from over 1,000 subjects provided by 6 global collaborators. Where HLA class I and class II types were available, the types were taken from metadata supplied by the sample provider, not from assay-based typing. The dataset comprised deeply sampled blood TCRbeta repertoires from subjects exposed to, actively infected with, or recovered from COVID-19. What the study reported, not specific to this receptor: Clinical and demographic metadata were provided uncurated, with the amount varying by source and participant.

A word on this clone: Its cognate antigen has yet to be identified. No much larger clone is present one base from it, and per-base qualities are unavailable.

Whole blood was collected in K2EDTA tubes by collaborating institutions according to the institutions' own protocols. For TCRbeta analysis, collaborator samples were shipped as frozen whole blood, as isolated PBMCs, or as DNA extracted from either sample type. TCRbeta CDR3 regions were amplified from genomic DNA using the immunoSEQ Assay, a bias-controlled multiplex PCR. From the authors' description of their analysis: The number of nucleated cells in each sample was estimated by amplification of reference gene primers within the assay. Sequence reads were collapsed and filtered to measure the absolute abundance of every unique TCRbeta CDR3 rearrangement. For each sample, productive Simpson clonality was calculated as the square root of Simpson's diversity index across productive rearrangements. Entries here come from immuneACCESS through TCRdb and include only in-frame sequences with V and J called. Some clones fail to appear in such tables; in the studies checked, an unresolved V gene covers under half of the shortfall, and the cause of the remainder is unknown. The V and J calls and the clone size are those of that table, but D and trimming were determined from the DNA. Counted in this sample were approximately 300,000 clones; around four fifths of them appeared once. The ten largest clones capture less than 4.5% of the sample.

Trimming accounts for 1 base at V and 0 bases at J, while the number of junction bases matched to no gene is 4. From a lookup of the germline V gene (reference sequence), CDR1 and CDR2 are SGHNT and YYREEE. The CDR3 contains 15 residues, cysteine and phenylalanine counted. Only the CDR3 portion is preserved as DNA: 45 bases, with reading frame beginning at the first base. The V and J segments used are TRBV5-4 and TRBJ2-7; 7 of the junction bases match TRBD1. Sequencing used peripheral blood. The TCR was taken from a woman aged 45-65 years with active or convalescent COVID-19. The CDR3 in this case is CASSLRTGSSYEQYF. The bases are TGTGCCAGCAGCTTGAGGACAGGTTCCTCCTACGAGCAGTACTTC.